Following are 3 T cell receptor beta chains from one sample sequenced in a study of read filtering for tumor transcriptome and immune sequencing. The library was built from roughly 400 ng RNA with molecular barcoded adaptors for alpha/delta and beta/gamma chains. MiXCR, run by TCRdb on the reads, gives a single entry per CDR3 protein. This table has fewer than 150,000 distinct CDR3 sequences, roughly 13% appearing once. The sequencing input was a population of CD138-negative cells sorted from bone marrow. These receptor sequences come from a donor older than 35 with multiple myeloma.

This clonotype was found once. A read error may be the cause here, since a much bigger clone is one base away. The chain combines TRBV4-1 with TRBJ1-1; no definite D call. Germline CDR1 and CDR2: MGHRA and YSYEKL. Trimming removed 1 base at V and 7 bases at J, with 7 bases between. This CDR3 has 12 residues. The CDR3 bases are TGCGCCAGCAGCCAAGCTTTCGGTGAAGCTTTCTTT. Residues: CASSQAFGEAFF.

At least ten counts were recorded for this clonotype. The chain has TRBV9 and TRBJ2-5; D remains ambiguous. This CDR3 is 13 amino acids long. Between the trimmed V and J ends, which lost 0 bases and 2 bases, there was a span of 5 bases. Germline values: CDR1 SGDLS, CDR2 YYNGEE. The CDR3 coding sequence is TGTGCCAGCAGCGTAGAGGGACAAGAGACCCAGTACTTC. Translating it yields CASSVEGQETQYF.

This clonotype was seen a few times. This chain connects TRBV13 to TRBJ1-4; perhaps TRBD1 as D (5 bases). The germline gives CDR1 PRHDT, CDR2 FYEKMQ (reference sequence). This CDR3 has 13 amino acids. Deletions cut 5 bases from V and 5 bases from J, with 9 bases between. As DNA, the CDR3 is TGTGCCAGCAGCCCCCGGGACAATGAAAAACTGTTTTTT. It codes for CASSPRDNEKLFF.